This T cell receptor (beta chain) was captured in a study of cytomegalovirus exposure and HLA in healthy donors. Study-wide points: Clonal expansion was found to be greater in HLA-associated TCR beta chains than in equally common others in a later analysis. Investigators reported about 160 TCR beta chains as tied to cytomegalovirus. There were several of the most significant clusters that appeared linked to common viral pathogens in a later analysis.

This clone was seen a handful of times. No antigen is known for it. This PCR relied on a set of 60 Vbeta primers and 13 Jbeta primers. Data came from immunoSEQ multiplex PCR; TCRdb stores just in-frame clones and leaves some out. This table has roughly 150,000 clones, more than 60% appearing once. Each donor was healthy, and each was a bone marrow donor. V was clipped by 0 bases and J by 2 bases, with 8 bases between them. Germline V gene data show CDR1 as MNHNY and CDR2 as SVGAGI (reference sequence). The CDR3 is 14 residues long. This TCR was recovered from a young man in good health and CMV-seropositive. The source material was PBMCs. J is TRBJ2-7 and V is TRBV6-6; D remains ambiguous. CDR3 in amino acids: CASSYSAEAYEQYF. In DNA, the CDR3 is TGTGCCAGCAGTTACTCGGCGGAAGCCTACGAGCAGTACTTC.